This TCR beta chain was documented in a study of cytomegalovirus exposure and HLA in healthy donors. Points from the study as a whole: Accounts indicate the classifier identified cytomegalovirus status with strong specificity and sensitivity.

Germline V CDR1 and CDR2: GTSNPN, SVGIG (reference sequence). This CDR3 spans 14 amino acids. V shed 5 bases and J shed 5 bases, with 19 bases lying between them. With respect to this clone: The antigen remains undetermined.

The assay was immunoSEQ multiplex PCR, and TCRdb's table has in-frame clones only and misses some. This repertoire shows 200,000 or so clones, roughly 80% found once; its top ten account for roughly 5.5%. This receptor was taken from a woman aged 18-29 years in good health and CMV-seronegative. The genes are TRBV30 and TRBJ2-7; possibly TRBD2 for D (6 bases). Sequencing input: PBMCs. The CDR3 coding sequence is TGTGCCTGGGAGGGGCTAGGGACGGGGGACGAGCAGTACTTC. This translates into CAWEGLGTGDEQYF. The variable domain in full, with the rest retrieved from reference TRBV30 and TRBJ2-7, is SQTIHQWPATLVQPVGSPLSLECTVEGTSNPNLYWYRQAAGRGLQLLFYSVGIGQISSEVPQNLSASRPQDRQFILSSKKLLLSDSGFYLCAWEGLGTGDEQYFGPGTRLTVT.